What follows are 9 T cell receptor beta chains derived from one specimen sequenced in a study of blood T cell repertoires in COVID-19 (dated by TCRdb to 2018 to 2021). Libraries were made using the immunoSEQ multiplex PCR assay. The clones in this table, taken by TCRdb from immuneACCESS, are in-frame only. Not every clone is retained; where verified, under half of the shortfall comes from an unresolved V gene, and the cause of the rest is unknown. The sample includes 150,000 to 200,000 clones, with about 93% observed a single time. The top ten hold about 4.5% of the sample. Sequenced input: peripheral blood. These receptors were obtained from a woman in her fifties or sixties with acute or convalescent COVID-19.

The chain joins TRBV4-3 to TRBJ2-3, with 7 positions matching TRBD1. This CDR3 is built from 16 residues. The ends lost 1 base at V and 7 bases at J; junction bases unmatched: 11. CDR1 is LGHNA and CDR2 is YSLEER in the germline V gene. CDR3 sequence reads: CASSQAWGDREHTQYF. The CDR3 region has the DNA TGCGCCAGCAGCCAAGCATGGGGAGACAGGGAGCATACGCAGTATTTT.

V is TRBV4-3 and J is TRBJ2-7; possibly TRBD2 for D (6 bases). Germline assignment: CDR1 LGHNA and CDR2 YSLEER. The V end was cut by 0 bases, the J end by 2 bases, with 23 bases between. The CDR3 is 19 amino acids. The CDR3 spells CASSQERWGGAQKAYEQYF. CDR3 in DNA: TGCGCCAGCAGCCAAGAAAGATGGGGCGGGGCCCAAAAAGCCTACGAGCAGTACTTC.

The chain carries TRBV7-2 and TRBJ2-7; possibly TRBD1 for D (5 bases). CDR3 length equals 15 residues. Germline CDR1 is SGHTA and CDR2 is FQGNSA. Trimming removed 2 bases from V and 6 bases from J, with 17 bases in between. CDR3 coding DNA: TGTGCCAGCAGCTTACTTCAGGGCCATTCAGGCGAGCAGTACTTC. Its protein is CASSLLQGHSGEQYF.

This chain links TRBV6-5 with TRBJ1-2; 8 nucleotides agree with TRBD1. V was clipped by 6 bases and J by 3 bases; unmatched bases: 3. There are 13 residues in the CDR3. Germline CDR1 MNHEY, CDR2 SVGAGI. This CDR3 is CASRTGADYGYTF. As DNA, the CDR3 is TGTGCCAGCAGGACAGGGGCCGACTATGGCTACACCTTC.

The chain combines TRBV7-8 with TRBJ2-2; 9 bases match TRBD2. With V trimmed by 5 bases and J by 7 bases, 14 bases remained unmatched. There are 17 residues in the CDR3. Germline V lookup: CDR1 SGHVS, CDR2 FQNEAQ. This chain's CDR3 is CASSLAGGGALGGELFF. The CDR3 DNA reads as TGTGCCAGCAGCCTGGCAGGCGGGGGGGCCTTGGGCGGGGAGCTGTTTTTT.

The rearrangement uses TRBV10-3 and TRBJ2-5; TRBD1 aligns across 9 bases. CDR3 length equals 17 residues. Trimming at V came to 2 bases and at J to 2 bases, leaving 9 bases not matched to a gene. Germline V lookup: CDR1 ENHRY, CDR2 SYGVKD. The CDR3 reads CAISERGGGQGQETQYF. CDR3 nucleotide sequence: TGTGCCATCAGTGAGAGAGGTGGAGGACAGGGGCAAGAGACCCAGTACTTC.

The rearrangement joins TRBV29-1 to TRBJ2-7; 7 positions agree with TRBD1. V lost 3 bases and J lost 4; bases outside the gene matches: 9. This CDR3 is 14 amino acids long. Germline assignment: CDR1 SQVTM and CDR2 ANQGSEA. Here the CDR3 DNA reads TGCAGCGTTGATTTAGGGGGCTCAATATACGAGCAGTACTTC. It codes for CSVDLGGSIYEQYF.

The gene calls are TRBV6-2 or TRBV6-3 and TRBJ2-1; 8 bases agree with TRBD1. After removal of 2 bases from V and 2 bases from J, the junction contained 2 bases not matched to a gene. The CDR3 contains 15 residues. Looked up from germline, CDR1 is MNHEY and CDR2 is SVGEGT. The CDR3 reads CASSYETGAYNEQFF. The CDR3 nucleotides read TGTGCCAGCAGTTACGAGACAGGGGCCTACAATGAGCAGTTCTTC.

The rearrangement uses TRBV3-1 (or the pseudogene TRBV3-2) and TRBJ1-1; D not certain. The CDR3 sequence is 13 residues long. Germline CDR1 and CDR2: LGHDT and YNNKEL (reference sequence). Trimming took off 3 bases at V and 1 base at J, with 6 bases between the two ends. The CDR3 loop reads CASSHTGNTEAFF. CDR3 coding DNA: TGTGCCAGCAGCCATACCGGGAACACTGAAGCTTTCTTT.